The 25 T cell receptor beta chains presented below share a single source sample, sequenced in a study of CD8+CD57+ T cells in acquired aplastic anemia. Genomic DNA templated the TCR beta VDJ and CDR3 profiling. TCRdb re-derived calls from the reads in MiXCR, one entry per CDR3 protein. This table holds about 98,000 distinct CDR3 sequences, roughly 70% found once. CD8+CD57+ cell expansion, shown by flow cytometry, had occurred in the patients selected for sequencing. The sample comprised sorted CD4+, CD8+, or CD8+CD57+ T cells (not recorded which) from PBMCs. Receptors were obtained from a human donor with aplastic anemia.

The rearrangement links TRBV19 to TRBJ1-5; D is undetermined. CDR3 size: 15 residues. Germline assignment: CDR1 LNHDA and CDR2 SQIVND (reference sequence). The V and J ends lost 5 bases and 3 bases respectively, with 14 bases between them. The CDR3 coding sequence is TGTGCCAGTAGTGCATTCGGGGAACCCAATCAGCCCCAGCATTTT. Translation gives CASSAFGEPNQPQHF.

The chain combines TRBV24-1 with TRBJ2-3; D remains unclear. Trimming removed 4 bases at V and 2 bases at J, with 12 bases between. This CDR3 region has 15 residues. Germline CDR1 and CDR2: KGHDR and SFDVKD. The CDR3 region is CATSETLGTTDTQYF. The CDR3 nucleotides are TGTGCCACCAGTGAGACGCTAGGAACCACAGATACGCAGTATTTT.

As to this clonotype: The junction departs from germline at one end; a sequencing error may be responsible. The chain combines TRBV19 with TRBJ1-1; no definite D call. The CDR3 is 13 amino acids. CDR1 and CDR2 from the germline V gene are LNHDA and SQIVND (reference sequence). CDR3 amino acids: CASSQGGGTEASF. The DNA for the CDR3 is TGTGCCAGTAGCCAAGGAGGAGGAACTGAAGCTTCCTTT.

The chain employs TRBV20-1 and TRBJ2-7; 7 nucleotides align to TRBD2. J lost 2 bases, V lost 7 bases, and 8 bases had no gene match. Germline V gene data show CDR1 as DFQATT and CDR2 as SNEGSKA (reference sequence). There are 13 residues in the CDR3. The CDR3 nucleotides are TGCAGTGGAACCAGCGGGGCCGCCTACGAGCAGTACTTC. This encodes CSGTSGAAYEQYF.

The chain joins TRBV20-1 to TRBJ2-7; D ambiguous. Deletions cut 3 bases from V and 2 bases from J, with 11 bases between. The CDR3 loop spans 13 amino acids. The V gene's germline CDR1 is DFQATT and CDR2 SNEGSKA (reference sequence). In nucleotides, the CDR3 is TGCAGTGCTAGTGGGCAGGTTCCCTACGAGCAGTACTTC. It translates to CSASGQVPYEQYF.

This clonotype showed up just once. Its ends do not fully match the called genes, so a read error is possible. This chain links TRBV7-2 with TRBJ1-6, with TRBD1 as a possible D gene (5 bases). CDR1 and CDR2 (germline): SGHTA, FQGNSA. This CDR3 comprises 12 residues. CDR3 loop: CASSRGRGVQNF. DNA of the CDR3: TGTGCCAGCAGCCGCGGGCGAGGGGTCCAGAACTTT. Combining the CDR3 with reference TRBV7-2 and TRBJ1-6 gives the whole variable domain GAGVSQSPSNKVTEKGKDVELRCDPISGHTALYWYRQSLGQGLEFLIYFQGNSAPDKSGLPSDRFSAERTGGSVSTLTIQRTQQEDSAVYLCASSRGRGVQNFGNGTRLTVT.

This rearrangement joins TRBV5-6 to TRBJ2-1; 8 nucleotides agree with TRBD2. The CDR3 contains 14 residues. Trimming cost V 2 bases and J 9 bases; bases outside gene matches: 7. The germline V gene has CDR1 SGHDT and CDR2 YYEEEE. In DNA, the CDR3 is TGTGCCAGCAGCTTCCTATCGGGGGGGCGTGAGCAGTTCTTC. Translating it yields CASSFLSGGREQFF.

The V gene is TRBV14, the J gene TRBJ1-2, with 7 nucleotides matching TRBD1. The CDR3 sequence is 14 residues long. V was clipped by 4 bases and J by 4 bases; unmatched bases: 6. Germline CDR1 reads SGHDN; CDR2 reads FVKESK. The CDR3 region has the DNA TGTGCCAGCAGCCGCCTAGGACAGGCCTATGGCTACACCTTC. Protein sequence: CASSRLGQAYGYTF.

This clonotype was observed a few times. The rearrangement joins TRBV10-3 to TRBJ2-7, with D unclear. Looked up from germline, CDR1 is ENHRY and CDR2 is SYGVKD. The CDR3 contains 13 residues. DNA of the CDR3: TGTTGCTATACCGGCAGGACCACCTACGAGCAGTACTTC. It is translated as CCYTGRTTYEQYF.

J is TRBJ2-7 and V is TRBV5-1, with D unresolved. V lost 4 bases and J lost 3, with 11 bases in between. Looked up from germline, CDR1 is SGHRS and CDR2 is YFSETQ. The CDR3 sequence is 13 residues long. Here the CDR3 reads CASSTQANYEQYF. The CDR3 DNA reads TGCGCCAGCAGCACCCAAGCGAACTACGAGCAGTACTTC. Combining the CDR3 with reference TRBV5-1 and TRBJ2-7 gives the whole variable domain KAGVTQTPRYLIKTRGQQVTLSCSPISGHRSVSWYQQTPGQGLQFLFEYFSETQRNKGNFPGRFSGRQFSNSRSEMNVSTLELGDSALYLCASSTQANYEQYFGPGTRLTVT.

V gene TRBV19 combines with J gene TRBJ1-2, with 7 bases matching TRBD1. The CDR3 extends over 13 amino acids. The V segment lost 6 bases and the J segment 4 bases; nucleotides outside the gene matches: 5. Looked up from germline, CDR1 is LNHDA and CDR2 is SQIVND (reference sequence). CDR3 amino acids: CASRRQGGYGYTF. The CDR3 DNA sequence: TGTGCCAGTAGGCGACAGGGCGGCTATGGCTACACCTTC.

There are a few counts of this clonotype. A junction end diverges from the germline sequence, so it may reflect a read error. This rearrangement joins TRBV10-2 to TRBJ2-7, with a tentative D call TRBD2 (5 bases). The germline V gene has CDR1 WSHSY and CDR2 SAAADI. CDR3 size: 12 residues. CDR3 DNA: TGCGCCAGCAGTGAGTCGGCTCGGGGAATTGAGTTC. This sequence encodes CASSESARGIEF.

Only one count was recorded for this clonotype. The genes are TRBV5-4 and TRBJ2-3, with 9 bases matching TRBD1. The trim removed 6 bases at V and 5 bases at J, leaving 7 bases unmatched. This CDR3 has 14 amino acids. Germline V gives CDR1 SGHNT, CDR2 YYREEE (reference sequence). For the CDR3, the DNA is TGTGCCAGCAACTACAGGGGGCGCGAAGATACGCAGTATTTT. Protein: CASNYRGREDTQYF.

This chain joins TRBV3-1 and TRBJ1-6, with D hard to call. V lost 6 bases and J lost 11, with 20 bases in between. Per germline, CDR1 LGHDT and CDR2 YNNKEL (reference sequence). The CDR3 runs 15 residues. CDR3 amino acids: CASRAGVLGATPLHF. The CDR3 DNA reads as TGTGCCAGCAGGGCCGGGGTCTTGGGCGCGACACCCCTCCACTTT. The full variable domain, with the rest looked up from reference TRBV3-1 and TRBJ1-6, is DTAVSQTPKYLVTQMGNDKSIKCEQNLGHDTMYWYKQDSKKFLKIMFSYNNKELIINETVPNRFSPKSPDKAHLNLHINSLELGDSAVYFCASRAGVLGATPLHFGNGTRLTVT.

This clonotype has just a few counts. This chain uses TRBV29-1 with TRBJ1-3; the D is unclear. The V gene lost 4 bases and the J gene lost 3 bases, with 10 bases spanning the gap. Germline V lookup: CDR1 SQVTM, CDR2 ANQGSEA. CDR3 size: 13 residues. The CDR3 is CSVVGQHGNTIYF. The CDR3 DNA sequence: TGCAGCGTTGTAGGTCAGCATGGAAACACCATATATTTT. Looking up the rest from reference TRBV29-1 and TRBJ1-3 gives the full variable domain: SAVISQKPSRDICQRGTSLTIQCQVDSQVTMMFWYRQQPGQSLTLIATANQGSEATYESGFVIDKFPISRPNLTFSTLTVSNMSPEDSSIYLCSVVGQHGNTIYFGEGSWLTVV.

This clonotype appeared a few times. The chain recombines TRBV25-1 with TRBJ1-3, with D possibly being TRBD1 (6 bases). The CDR3 has 16 residues. The germline V gene has CDR1 MGHDK and CDR2 SYGVNS. Trimming removed 0 bases from V and 2 bases from J, with 11 bases in between. DNA of the CDR3: TGTGCCAGCAGTGAATATACAGGGAAGGCTGGAAACACCATATATTTT. As protein: CASSEYTGKAGNTIYF.

This clonotype was found many times. The genes are TRBV7-6 and TRBJ2-1; 11 bases map to TRBD2. This CDR3 comprises 15 residues. Germline V gene sequence: CDR1 SGHVS, CDR2 FNYEAQ. The junction had 15 bases not matched to a gene; V was cut back by 5 bases and J by 15 bases. The CDR3 DNA is TGTGCCAGCAGCCCCGAGGGACTAGCGGAGAGCGTGGGGTTCTTC. Translation: CASSPEGLAESVGFF.

The V gene is TRBV7-2, the J gene TRBJ2-7; the D is unclear. V lost 3 bases and J lost 1, with 7 bases in between. This CDR3 is built from 13 residues. CDR1 is SGHTA and CDR2 is FQGNSA in the germline V gene. Here the CDR3 reads CASSFARSYEQYF. The CDR3 DNA sequence: TGTGCCAGCAGCTTTGCGCGGTCCTACGAGCAGTACTTC. Combining the CDR3 with reference TRBV7-2 and TRBJ2-7 gives the whole variable domain GAGVSQSPSNKVTEKGKDVELRCDPISGHTALYWYRQSLGQGLEFLIYFQGNSAPDKSGLPSDRFSAERTGGSVSTLTIQRTQQEDSAVYLCASSFARSYEQYFGPGTRLTVT.

The CDR3 DNA follows: TGTGCCAGTACCCAGACCCCCAGGGGCCAAGAGACCCAGTACTTC. This sequence encodes CASTQTPRGQETQYF. V is TRBV19 and J is TRBJ2-5; D possibly corresponds to TRBD1 (6 bases). CDR1 and CDR2 from the germline V gene are LNHDA and SQIVND (reference sequence). CDR3 length: 15 amino acids. V was clipped by 7 bases and J by 1 base, with 16 bases between them.

The V gene is TRBV30, the J gene TRBJ2-7; D uncertain. V was cut by 5 bases and J by 6 bases, with 14 bases left in between. This CDR3 has 12 amino acids. Germline V gene lookup returns CDR1 GTSNPN and CDR2 SVGIG (reference sequence). The CDR3 DNA reads as TGTGCCTGGTCTATGACAATGCCCGAGCAGTACTTC. Its protein product is CAWSMTMPEQYF.

There are a few counts of this clonotype. The chain employs TRBV7-2 and TRBJ2-7, with D uncertain. This CDR3 comprises 12 residues. CDR1 is SGHTA, CDR2 FQGNSA, per germline. The V gene lost 6 bases and the J gene lost 2 bases, with 8 bases spanning the gap. The CDR3 sequence: CASSRTTYEQYF. The DNA of the CDR3 is TGTGCCAGCAGTCGGACCACCTACGAGCAGTACTTC.

The V and J genes are TRBV15 and TRBJ1-6, with 8 bases fitting TRBD1. The ends lost 1 base at V and 10 bases at J; junction bases unmatched: 6. This CDR3 has 15 residues. Germline CDR1 is LNHNV and CDR2 is YYDKDF (reference sequence). The CDR3 bases are TGTGCCACCAGCAGAGCGCGGACAGGGTCCTCACCCCTCCACTTT. Its translation is CATSRARTGSSPLHF.

This chain connects TRBV7-3 to TRBJ2-7; a weak D match, TRBD1 (5 bases). V lost 4 bases and J lost 2, with 21 bases in between. Germline CDR1 and CDR2: SGHTA and FQGTGA. This CDR3 is 17 amino acids long. CDR3 DNA: TGTGCCAGCAGCTCAAAGGTGGACAACCGAAGTCCCTACGAGCAGTACTTC. Its translation: CASSSKVDNRSPYEQYF.

The V gene is TRBV24-1, the J gene TRBJ2-1; weak D call: TRBD1 (5 bases). The CDR3 is 13 residues long. From germline, CDR1 is KGHDR and CDR2 SFDVKD. The ends were cut back, 1 base at V and 8 bases at J, with 8 bases in the middle. The CDR3 reads CATSDFGRDEQFF. CDR3 coding DNA: TGTGCCACCAGTGATTTCGGCAGGGATGAGCAGTTCTTC.

The chain joins TRBV14 to TRBJ2-5; a weak D match, TRBD2 (6 bases). The CDR3 contains 15 residues. Trimming removed 3 bases at V and 6 bases at J, with 17 bases between. CDR1 and CDR2 (germline): SGHDN, FVKESK. Here the CDR3 DNA reads TGTGCCAGCAGCCATTACCAGGGAGGCAAGCAGACCCAGTACTTC. This sequence encodes CASSHYQGGKQTQYF.